This TCR beta chain was identified in a study of cytotoxic CD8 clonotypes in ibrutinib-treated CLL (dated by TCRdb to the early 2020s). Background on the whole study: In this cohort, some 14 patients were treatment-naive and about ten were relapsed/refractory, while about 18 had unmutated IGHV. Partial responses were observed in about 25 patients and complete responses in 2; after a median follow-up of 68 months, remission was maintained in about 15 patients and progression was observed in some twelve. Samples at response were collected after a median of about 12 months of treatment, with a range of roughly 6 to 36 months. On average, each sample had roughly 260,000 productive templates and about 89,000 productive rearrangements. Longitudinal samples were obtainable from about 30% of the roughly 86 participants in the trial. Cryopreserved peripheral blood mononuclear cells were collected at three points: before therapy, at response, and at either sustained remission or disease progression. Patients were still on ibrutinib when every remission and progressive disease sample was collected. The paper's findings and limits, for the study overall: Baseline clonality exceeded that of age-matched healthy donors and correlated strongly with circulating CD8+ T-cell counts. Public clonotypes were rare and either contracted or stayed stable during treatment, and the rise in clonality at ibrutinib response reflected the expansion of private clonotypes. An increase in clonality was observed at ibrutinib response, with clonality remaining stable during sustained remission and falling back toward baseline at progression. Lymph node repertoires were not examined, and the timing of sampling was not matched between patients in sustained remission and those whose disease progressed.

What the time point label conveys for this sample: approximately eleven months on ibrutinib. For TCR beta library preparation, roughly 1.8 micrograms of genomic DNA was extracted from cryopreserved PBMCs. High-throughput TCR beta sequencing was performed on longitudinal blood samples from CLL patients receiving ibrutinib monotherapy. The patients took part in an open-label, single-center phase 2 trial of ibrutinib monotherapy. Details on this clone: There is no known antigen for this receptor. Nothing much larger sits one base from this clone, and base qualities are not available.

Including cysteine and phenylalanine, the CDR3 has 16 amino acids. The retained sequence is limited to the CDR3, 48 bases, with the frame set at the first base. The germline V gene (reference sequence) supplies CDR1 MNHEY and CDR2 SMNVEV. The V end loses 10 bases and the J end loses 8 bases, and a stretch of 29 bases separates them. A MiSeq instrument was used for deep resolution sequencing, which targeted depths ranging from 1 in 1 million up to 1 in 200,000 T cells, with coverage averaging 10x for each clonotype. The immunoSEQ hsTCRB Kit was used to generate TCR beta libraries. The original methods were these. Data were analyzed with ImmunoSEQ Data Assistant and ImmunoSEQ Analyzer, with V, D and J genes assigned per IMGT definitions. Clonality, which ranges from 0 to 1, was calculated as one minus the normalized Shannon entropy of productive rearrangement frequencies. Only overrepresented clonotypes making up at least 0.05% of each patient's repertoire were included in the public clonotype analysis. Repertoires from some twelve age-matched healthy donors in immuneACCESS were used as clonality controls. TCRdb limited this immuneACCESS table to in-frame rearrangements with V and J called. A share of clones is missing; checked studies link under half to unresolved V genes, and the rest is unexplained. V and J calls and clone size come straight from that table; D and trimming were deduced from the DNA. This sample has around 97,000 clones in its table, and approximately 82% of those were observed once. 25% to 40% of the sample is held by the ten biggest clonotypes.

The clonotype was recovered from a human donor with chronic lymphocytic leukemia. The input for sequencing was PBMCs, taken after 12 months of ibrutinib treatment. This receptor chain uses TRBV27 and TRBJ1-2, with a weak D call of TRBD1 (5 bases match). In nucleotide form, the sequence is TGTGCCAAAAGAGGTGTCGGGTGGGGCTACTCTGGGGGCTACACCTTC. It specifies CAKRGVGWGYSGGYTF.